The 26 T cell receptor beta chains below all came from one sample that was sequenced in a study of response to subunit inactivated influenza vaccine. TCRdb re-derived calls from the RT-PCR reads in MiXCR, one entry per CDR3 protein. The sample consists of hundreds of thousands of distinct CDR3 sequences, 18% of them appearing once. The sample was PBMCs from blood, taken 4 to 6 days after vaccination. Source of these receptors: a man aged 50 to 59 who received an inactivated influenza vaccine.

The chain recombines TRBV27 with TRBJ2-7; 13 bases map to TRBD2. Germline CDR1 reads MNHEY; CDR2 reads SMNVEV (reference sequence). This CDR3 spans 15 amino acids. V gave up 5 bases and J gave up 5 bases; unmatched junction bases: 6. The CDR3 DNA reads TGTGCCAGCAGTCCCGAACTAGCGGGAGGGAACGAGCAGTACTTC. Translating it yields CASSPELAGGNEQYF.

This sequence joins TRBV12-3 or TRBV12-4 and TRBJ2-1, with D possibly TRBD2 on 5 matching bases. Trimming took 0 bases from V and 14 from J, leaving 8 bases between them. The CDR3 length is 11 residues. CDR3 sequence reads: CASSLAGVKFF. In nucleotides, the CDR3 is TGTGCCAGCAGTTTAGCGGGAGTGAAGTTCTTC.

This clonotype was detected many times. The rearrangement joins TRBV7-8 to TRBJ1-1, with 10 nucleotides matching TRBD1. CDR1 and CDR2 from the germline V gene are SGHVS and FQNEAQ. After removal of 5 bases from V and 4 bases from J, the junction contained 7 bases not matched to a gene. The CDR3 is made up of 15 amino acids. CDR3 DNA: TGTGCCAGCAGCACCCGGACAGGGGGAATCACTGAAGCTTTCTTT. It translates to CASSTRTGGITEAFF.

This clonotype was detected many times. This chain uses TRBV5-5 with TRBJ2-1; the D is unclear. This CDR3 region has 13 residues. Germline CDR1 SGHKS, CDR2 YYEKEE (reference sequence). V lost 2 bases and J 9 bases, leaving 12 bases between the germline ends. In DNA, the CDR3 is TGTGCCAGCAGCTTCAATCCCCACAGTGAGCAGTTCTTC. It codes for CASSFNPHSEQFF.

This clonotype was recorded at least ten times. The rearrangement joins TRBV7-2 to TRBJ2-7, with TRBD2 as a possible D gene (5 bases). This CDR3 has 16 residues. Between the trimmed V and J ends, which lost 5 bases and 0 bases, there was a span of 17 bases. Germline V gene data show CDR1 as SGHTA and CDR2 as FQGNSA. CDR3 DNA: TGTGCCAGCAGCCCCCAAGGTAGCGCCTTCTCCTACGAGCAGTACTTC. This gives the protein CASSPQGSAFSYEQYF.

The rearrangement joins TRBV7-9 to TRBJ2-2; 9 nucleotides line up with TRBD2. Germline CDR1 SEHNR, CDR2 FQNEAQ (reference sequence). This CDR3 comprises 15 residues. Germline trimming cut 5 bases from V and 1 base from J; bases unmatched to any gene: 2. The CDR3 protein is CASSNSGGNTGELFF. CDR3 coding DNA: TGTGCCAGCAGCAATAGCGGGGGGAACACCGGGGAGCTGTTTTTT.

This clonotype was seen only a few times. J is TRBJ2-7 and V is TRBV21-1. TRBV21-1 is a pseudogene segment. CDR3 length: 16 amino acids. The chain's CDR3 is CASIKGWLHATYEQYF. The CDR3 DNA is TGTGCCAGCATTAAAGGGTGGCTGCACGCTACCTACGAGCAGTACTTC.

The sample holds a few counts of this clonotype. This chain links TRBV11-1 with TRBJ2-6; tentative D call: TRBD1 (6 bases). CDR1 is SGHAT and CDR2 is FQDESV in the germline V gene (reference sequence). The CDR3 contains 18 residues. V shed 5 bases and J shed 0 bases, with 17 bases lying between them. The CDR3: CASSHARDKTSGANVLTF. As DNA, the CDR3 is TGTGCCAGCAGCCATGCCCGGGACAAGACCTCTGGGGCCAACGTCCTGACTTTC.

The gene calls are TRBV6-2 or TRBV6-3 and TRBJ2-1; 14 bases match TRBD2. The germline V gene encodes CDR1 MNHEY and CDR2 SVGEGT. This CDR3 is 18 amino acids long. Trimming removed 4 bases from V and 3 bases from J; junction bases left unmatched: 8. The DNA for the CDR3 is TGTGCCAGCAGTTTCCCGGGACTAGCGGGAGCCCACTACAATGAGCAGTTCTTC. It codes for CASSFPGLAGAHYNEQFF.

This clonotype was counted only a few times. The chain carries TRBV7-9 and TRBJ2-1; D may be TRBD1 (6 bases). V lost 5 bases and J lost 4, with 18 bases in between. Germline-derived CDR1 and CDR2 are SEHNR and FQNEAQ (reference sequence). The CDR3 runs to 16 residues. The CDR3 spells CASSPWTVSGYNEQFF. DNA for the CDR3: TGTGCCAGCAGCCCATGGACAGTAAGTGGTTACAATGAGCAGTTCTTC.

This clonotype was detected only a few times. The rearrangement uses TRBV5-1 and TRBJ2-3; TRBD2 aligns across 7 bases. The ends lost 6 bases at V and 0 bases at J; junction bases unmatched: 7. Per germline, CDR1 SGHRS and CDR2 YFSETQ. The CDR3 sequence is 15 residues long. The CDR3: CASTTGGTSTDTQYF. DNA of the CDR3: TGCGCCAGCACCACGGGAGGAACTAGCACAGATACGCAGTATTTT. Full variable domain (missing parts from reference TRBV5-1 and TRBJ2-3): KAGVTQTPRYLIKTRGQQVTLSCSPISGHRSVSWYQQTPGQGLQFLFEYFSETQRNKGNFPGRFSGRQFSNSRSEMNVSTLELGDSALYLCASTTGGTSTDTQYFGPGTRLTVL.

This clonotype was found a few times. The chain employs TRBV2 and TRBJ2-5, with 9 positions matching TRBD2. Per the germline V gene, CDR1 is SNHLY and CDR2 is FYNNEI. Unmatched junction bases numbered 9, after V lost 8 bases and J lost 5 bases. This CDR3 is built from 14 residues. The CDR3 spells CASRGLAGSETQYF. The CDR3 nucleotides are TGTGCCAGCCGTGGGCTAGCGGGGAGTGAGACCCAGTACTTC.

The gene calls are TRBV5-4 and TRBJ2-3, with 13 nucleotides matching TRBD2. Germline V gene lookup returns CDR1 SGHNT and CDR2 YYREEE (reference sequence). J gave up 6 bases and V 4 bases, and 5 bases lay outside the gene matches. There are 15 residues in the CDR3. CDR3 region: CASSTRTSGGDTQYF. The DNA of the CDR3 is TGTGCCAGCAGCACTCGGACTAGCGGGGGTGATACGCAGTATTTT.

This clonotype was detected only a few times. The chain has TRBV5-5 and TRBJ2-7; weak D call: TRBD1 (6 bases). The CDR3 runs to 13 residues. With 0 bases removed from V and 5 bases from J, the gap between germline ends came to 9 bases. Germline V gene lookup returns CDR1 SGHKS and CDR2 YYEKEE (reference sequence). The CDR3 region is CASSLEGDNEQYF. CDR3 in DNA: TGTGCCAGCAGCTTGGAAGGGGACAACGAGCAGTACTTC. Full variable domain (remainder filled in from reference TRBV5-5 and TRBJ2-7): DAGVTQSPTHLIKTRGQQVTLRCSPISGHKSVSWYQQVLGQGPQFIFQYYEKEERGRGNFPDRFSARQFPNYSSELNVNALLLGDSALYLCASSLEGDNEQYFGPGTRLTVT.

This clonotype came up a few times. The chain combines TRBV10-2 with TRBJ2-7, with 10 bases identical to TRBD1. Trimming cost V 2 bases and J 5 bases; bases outside gene matches: 6. The V gene's germline CDR1 is WSHSY and CDR2 SAAADI. The CDR3 sequence is 15 residues long. As DNA, the CDR3 is TGCGCCAGCAGTGAGCCGGACAGGGGGTTCAACGAGCAGTACTTC. Translating gives CASSEPDRGFNEQYF.

V and J are TRBV18 and TRBJ2-7, with 9 positions matching TRBD2. The CDR3 is made up of 16 amino acids. Germline V CDR1 and CDR2: KGHSH, LQKENI. With V trimmed by 4 bases and J by 0 bases, 7 bases remained unmatched. CDR3 region: CASSLRLAEGSYEQYF. The CDR3 coding sequence is TGTGCCAGCTCACTAAGACTAGCGGAGGGCTCCTACGAGCAGTACTTC.

V gene TRBV6-2 or TRBV6-3 combines with J gene TRBJ2-7, with 10 positions matching TRBD1. V dropped 6 bases and J dropped 5; count of bases not matched to a gene: 10. The CDR3 loop spans 15 amino acids. The germline CDR1 and CDR2 sequences are MNHEY and SVGEGT. The CDR3 nucleotides read TGTGCCAGCAGCCGCGACAGGGGGCAGCGGAACGAGCAGTACTTC. This translates into CASSRDRGQRNEQYF.

This chain connects TRBV6-1 to TRBJ2-3; 7 positions match TRBD2. Germline CDR1 reads MNHNS; CDR2 reads SASEGT. The CDR3 is 15 residues long. V gave up 6 bases and J gave up 2 bases; unmatched junction bases: 8. The DNA for the CDR3 is TGTGCCAGCAGCCCCGGCGGGAGCCTCACAGATACGCAGTATTTT. Its translation is CASSPGGSLTDTQYF.

This sequence joins TRBV7-2 and TRBJ1-6, with D possibly matching TRBD1 (5 bases). CDR3 length: 14 residues. V was clipped by 5 bases and J by 7 bases, with 12 bases between them. Germline V gene data show CDR1 as SGHTA and CDR2 as FQGNSA. CDR3 sequence reads: CASSMGRGNSPLHF. DNA for the CDR3: TGTGCCAGCAGCATGGGACGGGGGAATTCACCCCTCCACTTT.

The chain joins TRBV7-2 to TRBJ2-2, with a tentative D call TRBD2 (7 bases). This CDR3 has 14 residues. The germline V gene encodes CDR1 SGHTA and CDR2 FQGNSA. V was clipped by 5 bases and J by 6 bases, with 13 bases between them. The CDR3 reads CASSGGALAGELFF. As DNA, the CDR3 is TGTGCCAGCAGCGGGGGGGCATTAGCCGGGGAGCTGTTTTTT.

This clonotype was picked up a small number of times. The genes are TRBV6-5 and TRBJ2-3; D uncertain. This CDR3 region has 16 residues. Trimming took 0 bases from V and 4 from J, leaving 14 bases between them. Germline V gene sequence: CDR1 MNHEY, CDR2 SVGAGI. CDR3 residues: CASSYSGPNVADTQYF. CDR3 coding DNA: TGTGCCAGCAGTTACTCCGGCCCCAATGTGGCAGATACGCAGTATTTT.

V and J are TRBV4-3 and TRBJ2-6; D ambiguous. Looked up from germline, CDR1 is LGHNA and CDR2 is YSLEER. V dropped 0 bases and J dropped 2 bases, with 5 bases sitting between them. The CDR3 extends over 15 amino acids. The CDR3 sequence: CASSQDTAGANVLTF. CDR3 bases: TGCGCCAGCAGCCAAGATACAGCTGGGGCCAACGTCCTGACTTTC.

Many counts were recorded for this clonotype. This CDR3 reads CSVGGLAGTDTQYF. Written as DNA, the CDR3 is TGCAGCGTTGGGGGACTAGCGGGCACAGATACGCAGTATTTT. The V call is TRBV29-1, the J call TRBJ2-3; 11 bases align to TRBD2. Germline V gives CDR1 SQVTM, CDR2 ANQGSEA. After removal of 4 bases from V and 1 base from J, the junction contained 1 base not matched to a gene. This CDR3 comprises 14 residues.

This clonotype was counted only a few times. The genes are TRBV20-1 and TRBJ2-4, with a possible D match to TRBD1 (5 bases). Trimming took 7 bases from V and 11 from J, leaving 15 bases between them. Germline V gives CDR1 DFQATT, CDR2 SNEGSKA (reference sequence). The CDR3 spans 11 residues. CDR3 nucleotide sequence: TGCAGTGGATTGGACACACGCCTTCAGTACTTC. It specifies CSGLDTRLQYF.

This clonotype was picked up a small number of times. The genes are TRBV7-8 and TRBJ2-2, with D hard to call. Germline-derived CDR1 and CDR2 are SGHVS and FQNEAQ. The V end lost 5 bases, the J end lost 4 bases, and 14 bases lay between the germline ends. This CDR3 region has 15 residues. Written as DNA, the CDR3 is TGTGCCAGCAGCCCGGGTCAGTGGAGCACCGGGGAGCTGTTTTTT. Translated: CASSPGQWSTGELFF.

In its sample, this clonotype was seen many times. The genes are TRBV4-3 and TRBJ2-1; 8 bases fit TRBD2. The CDR3 length is 14 residues. CDR1 and CDR2 from the germline V gene are LGHNA and YSLEER. With V trimmed by 1 base and J by 9 bases, 5 bases remained unmatched. The CDR3 DNA follows: TGCGCCAGCAGCCAAGGTTTAGCGGGAAGTGAGCAGTTCTTC. It codes for CASSQGLAGSEQFF.